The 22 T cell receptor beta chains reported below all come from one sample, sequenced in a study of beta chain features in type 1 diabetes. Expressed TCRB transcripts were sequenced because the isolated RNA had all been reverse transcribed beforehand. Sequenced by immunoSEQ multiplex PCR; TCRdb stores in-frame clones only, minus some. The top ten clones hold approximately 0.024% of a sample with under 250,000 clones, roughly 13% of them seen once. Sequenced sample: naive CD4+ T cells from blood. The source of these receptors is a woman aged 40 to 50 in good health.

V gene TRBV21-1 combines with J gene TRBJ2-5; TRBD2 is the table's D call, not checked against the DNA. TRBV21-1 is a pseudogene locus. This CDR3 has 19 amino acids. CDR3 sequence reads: CASSKFGSEVERYKETQYF. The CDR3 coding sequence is TGTGCCAGCAGCAAATTCGGATCGGAGGTAGAGCGGTATAAAGAGACCCAGTACTTC.

CDR3 amino acids: CASSLGGRGTNEQFF. The DNA of the CDR3 is TGTGCCAGCAGCTTAGGAGGGAGGGGTACAAATGAGCAGTTCTTC. The gene calls are TRBV7-2 and TRBJ2-1; 7 nucleotides agree with TRBD2. CDR3 length equals 15 residues. With V trimmed by 1 base and J by 7 bases, 7 bases remained unmatched. Germline V lookup: CDR1 SGHTA, CDR2 FQGNSA.

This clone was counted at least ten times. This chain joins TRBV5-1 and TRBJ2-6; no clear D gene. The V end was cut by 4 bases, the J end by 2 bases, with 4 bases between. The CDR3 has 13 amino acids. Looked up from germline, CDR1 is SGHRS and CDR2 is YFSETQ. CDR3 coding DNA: TGCGCCAGCAGCCTTCCTGGGGCCAACGTCCTGACTTTC. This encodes CASSLPGANVLTF.

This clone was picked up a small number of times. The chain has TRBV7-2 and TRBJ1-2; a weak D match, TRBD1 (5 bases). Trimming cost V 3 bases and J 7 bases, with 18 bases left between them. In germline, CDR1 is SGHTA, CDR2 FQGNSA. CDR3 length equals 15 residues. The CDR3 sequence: CASSLGGDRRGGYTF. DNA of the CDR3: TGTGCCAGCAGCTTGGGGGGAGACAGAAGAGGTGGCTACACCTTC.

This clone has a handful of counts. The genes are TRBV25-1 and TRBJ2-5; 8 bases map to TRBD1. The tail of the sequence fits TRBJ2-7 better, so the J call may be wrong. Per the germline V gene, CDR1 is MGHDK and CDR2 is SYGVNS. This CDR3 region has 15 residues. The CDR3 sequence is CASSALWTGFHEQYF. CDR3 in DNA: TGTGCCAGCAGTGCACTCTGGACAGGGTTCCACGAGCAGTACTTC.

The CDR3 DNA follows: TGTGCCAGCAGCTTGTCAGGGGGCGAAGGAGATACGCAGTATTTT. This encodes CASSLSGGEGDTQYF. The chain joins TRBV7-9 to TRBJ2-3, with TRBD1 identical over 8 bases. This CDR3 region has 15 residues. Germline loops: CDR1 SEHNR, CDR2 FQNEAQ (reference sequence). Germline trimming cut 3 bases from V and 5 bases from J; bases unmatched to any gene: 7.

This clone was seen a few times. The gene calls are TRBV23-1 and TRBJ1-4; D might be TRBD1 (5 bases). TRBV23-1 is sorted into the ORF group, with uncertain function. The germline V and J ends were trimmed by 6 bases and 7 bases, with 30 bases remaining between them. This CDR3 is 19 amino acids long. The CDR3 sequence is CASSRPKGIRRFGREKLFF. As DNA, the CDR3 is TGCGCCAGCAGCCGCCCCAAGGGGATACGCCGCTTTGGGCGTGAAAAACTGTTTTTT.

The DNA of the CDR3 is TGCGCCAGCAGCTCGGGAACCCAAGAGACCCAGTACTTC. As protein: CASSSGTQETQYF. The chain employs TRBV5-1 and TRBJ2-5; D possibly corresponds to TRBD2 (5 bases). Trimming took off 3 bases at V and 1 base at J, with 7 bases between the two ends. Germline V gene sequence: CDR1 SGHRS, CDR2 YFSETQ. CDR3 length: 13 amino acids.

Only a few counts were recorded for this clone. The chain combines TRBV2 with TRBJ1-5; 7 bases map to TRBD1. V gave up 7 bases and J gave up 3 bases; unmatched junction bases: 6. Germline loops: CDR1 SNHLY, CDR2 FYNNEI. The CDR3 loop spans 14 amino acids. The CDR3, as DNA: TGTGCCAGCAATCCGGGACAGTTCAATCAGCCCCAGCATTTT. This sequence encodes CASNPGQFNQPQHF.

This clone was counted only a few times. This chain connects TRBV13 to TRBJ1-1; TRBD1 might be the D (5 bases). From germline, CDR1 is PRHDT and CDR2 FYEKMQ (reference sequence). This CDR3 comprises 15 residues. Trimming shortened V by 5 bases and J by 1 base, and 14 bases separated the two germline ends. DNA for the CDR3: TGTGCCAGCAGCCTCGGCGGGGCAGCGAACACTGAAGCTTTCTTT. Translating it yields CASSLGGAANTEAFF.

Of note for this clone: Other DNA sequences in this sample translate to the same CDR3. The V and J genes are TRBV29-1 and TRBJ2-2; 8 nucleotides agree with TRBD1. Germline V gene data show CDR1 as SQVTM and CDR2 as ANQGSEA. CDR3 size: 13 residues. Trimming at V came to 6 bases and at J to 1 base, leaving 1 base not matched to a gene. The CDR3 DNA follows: TGCAGCGTCGACAGGGGGAACACCGGGGAGCTGTTTTTT. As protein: CSVDRGNTGELFF.

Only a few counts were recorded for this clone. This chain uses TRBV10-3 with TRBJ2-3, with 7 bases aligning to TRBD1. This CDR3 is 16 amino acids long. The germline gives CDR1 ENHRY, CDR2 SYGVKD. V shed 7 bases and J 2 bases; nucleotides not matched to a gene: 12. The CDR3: CAIKRTTGTYTDTQYF. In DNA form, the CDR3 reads TGTGCCATCAAGAGAACGACAGGGACCTACACAGATACGCAGTATTTT.

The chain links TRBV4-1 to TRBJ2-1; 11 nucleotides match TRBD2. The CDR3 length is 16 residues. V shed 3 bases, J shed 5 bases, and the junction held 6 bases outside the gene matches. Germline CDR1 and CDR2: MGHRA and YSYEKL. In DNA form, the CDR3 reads TGCGCCAGCAGCCACCCTAGCGGGGGGTCGAACAATGAGCAGTTCTTC. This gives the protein CASSHPSGGSNNEQFF.

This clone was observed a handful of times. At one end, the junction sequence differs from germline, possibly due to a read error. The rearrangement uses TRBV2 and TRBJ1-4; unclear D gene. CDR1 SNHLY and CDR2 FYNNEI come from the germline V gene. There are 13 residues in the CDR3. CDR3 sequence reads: CASSYRTGEKLSF. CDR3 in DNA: TGTGCCAGCAGTTACCGGACTGGGGAAAAACTGTCTTTT.

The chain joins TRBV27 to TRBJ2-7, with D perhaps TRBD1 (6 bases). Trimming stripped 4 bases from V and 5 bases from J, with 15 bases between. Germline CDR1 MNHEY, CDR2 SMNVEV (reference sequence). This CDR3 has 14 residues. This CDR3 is CASSSYGTIDEQYF. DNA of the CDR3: TGTGCCAGCAGTTCATACGGGACAATCGACGAGCAGTACTTC.

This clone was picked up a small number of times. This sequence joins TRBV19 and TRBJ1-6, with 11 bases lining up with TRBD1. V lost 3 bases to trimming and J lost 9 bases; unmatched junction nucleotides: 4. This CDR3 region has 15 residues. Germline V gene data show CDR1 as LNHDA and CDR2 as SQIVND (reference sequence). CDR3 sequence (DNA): TGTGCCAGTAGTATGACCGGGACAGGGGGTTCACCCCTCCACTTT. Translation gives CASSMTGTGGSPLHF.

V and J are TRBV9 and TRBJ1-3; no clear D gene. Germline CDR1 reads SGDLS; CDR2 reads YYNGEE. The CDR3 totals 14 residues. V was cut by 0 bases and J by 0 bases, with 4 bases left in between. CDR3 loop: CASSVDSSGNTIYF. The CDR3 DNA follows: TGTGCCAGCAGCGTAGACAGCTCTGGAAACACCATATATTTT.

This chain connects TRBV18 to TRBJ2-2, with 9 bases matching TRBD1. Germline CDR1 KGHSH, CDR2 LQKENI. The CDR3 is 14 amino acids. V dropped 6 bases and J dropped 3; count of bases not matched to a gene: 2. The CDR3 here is CASSGQGHTGELFF. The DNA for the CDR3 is TGTGCCAGCTCGGGACAGGGCCACACCGGGGAGCTGTTTTTT.

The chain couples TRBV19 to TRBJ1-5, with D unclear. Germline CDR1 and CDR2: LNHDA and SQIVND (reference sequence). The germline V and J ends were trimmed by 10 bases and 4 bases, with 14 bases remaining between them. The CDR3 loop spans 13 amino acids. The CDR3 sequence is CATQEALNQPQHF. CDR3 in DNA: TGTGCCACCCAAGAGGCCCTAAATCAGCCCCAGCATTTT.

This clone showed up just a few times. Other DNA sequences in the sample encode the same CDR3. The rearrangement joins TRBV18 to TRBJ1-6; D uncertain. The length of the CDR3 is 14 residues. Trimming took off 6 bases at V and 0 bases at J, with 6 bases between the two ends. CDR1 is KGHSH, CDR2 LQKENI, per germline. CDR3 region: CASSPSSYNSPLHF. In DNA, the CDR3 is TGTGCCAGCTCGCCGAGCTCCTATAATTCACCCCTCCACTTT.

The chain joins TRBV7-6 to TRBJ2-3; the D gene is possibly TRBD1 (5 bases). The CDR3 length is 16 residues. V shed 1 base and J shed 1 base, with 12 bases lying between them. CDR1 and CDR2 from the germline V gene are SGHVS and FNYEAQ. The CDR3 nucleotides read TGTGCCAGCAGCTTAGGTGCAGGGTCTGGCACAGATACGCAGTATTTT. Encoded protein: CASSLGAGSGTDTQYF.

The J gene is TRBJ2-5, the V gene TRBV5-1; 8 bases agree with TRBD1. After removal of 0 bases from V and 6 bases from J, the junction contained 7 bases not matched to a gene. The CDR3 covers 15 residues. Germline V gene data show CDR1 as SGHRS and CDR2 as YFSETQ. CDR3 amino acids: CASSLAPQGAQTQYF. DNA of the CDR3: TGCGCCAGCAGCTTGGCCCCCCAGGGGGCGCAGACCCAGTACTTC.